The rows below give T cell receptor beta chains drawn from one sample of a study of blood T cell repertoires in COVID-19. Only in-frame clones appear in the TCRdb table, and some are missing; sequencing was by immunoSEQ multiplex PCR. The sample includes around 480,000 clones, around 90% of them seen just once. What was sequenced was PBMCs or T cells enriched from blood (not recorded which). The receptors derive from a woman under 30 who had recovered from COVID-19. CDR3s include the opening cysteine and the closing phenylalanine or tryptophan. Fields, in order: V gene, clone size, D gene, J gene, CDR3 protein, CDR3 DNA. The D gene is left open where the match is weak. For some rows the clone size is stated as once, few or many, or as a class when expanded; others skip it.

TRBV18	.	.	TRBJ1-1	CASSPEGGNTEAFF	TGTGCCAGCTCACCGGAGGGTGGCAACACTGAAGCTTTCTTT
TRBV28	.	TRBD1	TRBJ1-2	CASNLQGAFFNDYGYTF	TGTGCCAGCAATTTACAGGGGGCATTCTTCAACGACTATGGCTACACCTTC
TRBV2	.	TRBD2	TRBJ2-1	CASSEALAVTYNEQFF	TGTGCCAGCAGTGAGGCACTAGCGGTAACCTACAATGAGCAGTTCTTC
TRBV19	once	TRBD2	TRBJ2-3	CASSIDSGGAQDTQYF	TGTGCCAGTAGTATAGATAGCGGGGGGGCCCAAGATACGCAGTATTTT
TRBV6-1	.	.	TRBJ2-5	CASSEYNSQETQYF	TGTGCCAGCAGTGAATATAACTCACAAGAGACCCAGTACTTC
TRBV2	.	.	TRBJ1-4	CASREGRAGEKLFF	TGTGCCAGCAGGGAGGGACGAGCAGGGGAAAAACTGTTTTTT
TRBV7-9	.	.	TRBJ1-1	CASSLWRGSNTEAFF	TGTGCCAGCAGCTTATGGAGGGGCTCGAACACTGAAGCTTTCTTT
TRBV2	.	.	TRBJ1-4	CASGGYEKLFF	TGTGCCAGCGGCGGTTATGAAAAACTGTTTTTT
TRBV2	.	TRBD2	TRBJ2-5	CASRIIGGTSGEQETQYF	TGTGCCAGCAGGATAATCGGCGGGACTAGCGGGGAACAAGAGACCCAGTACTTC
TRBV30	.	.	TRBJ2-3	CAWSVMWPLGTDTQYF	TGTGCCTGGAGTGTAATGTGGCCCCTGGGCACAGATACGCAGTATTTT
TRBV18	once	TRBD1	TRBJ1-6	CASSNTGGNSPLHF	TGTGCCAGCTCGAATACAGGGGGTAATTCACCCCTCCACTTT
TRBV28	.	.	TRBJ1-4	CASSRKGITGRNEKLFF	TGTGCCAGCAGCCGTAAAGGGATAACAGGGCGTAATGAAAAACTGTTTTTT
TRBV2	.	.	TRBJ2-3	CAAGAGGTDTQYF	TGTGCCGCGGGGGCAGGGGGCACAGATACGCAGTATTTT
TRBV18	.	.	TRBJ1-1	CASSPQPRGDTEAFF	TGTGCCAGCTCACCACAACCCCGGGGGGACACTGAAGCTTTCTTT
TRBV5-1	.	TRBD2	TRBJ2-3	CASNAGGPIDTQYF	TGCGCCAGCAATGCGGGGGGGCCGATAGATACGCAGTATTTT
TRBV6-2/TRBV6-3	.	.	TRBJ2-5	CASSSLQETQYF	TGTGCCAGCAGCTCACTGCAAGAGACCCAGTACTTC
TRBV28	.	.	TRBJ1-3	CASSLHRALSGNTIYF	TGTGCCAGCAGTTTACACAGGGCCCTTTCTGGAAACACCATATATTTT
TRBV4-1	.	.	TRBJ2-2	CASSLRGSRNTGELFF	TGCGCCAGCAGCCTACGGGGGAGCCGAAACACCGGGGAGCTGTTTTTT
TRBV7-2	.	TRBD1	TRBJ1-2	CASSPQGQGYGYTF	TGTGCCAGCAGCCCACAAGGACAGGGCTATGGCTACACCTTC
TRBV30	.	TRBD1	TRBJ1-4	CAWSVGGRANEKLFF	TGTGCCTGGAGTGTAGGGGGCAGGGCAAATGAAAAACTGTTTTTT
TRBV19	.	.	TRBJ1-1	CASSIGSGFEAFF	TGTGCCAGTAGTATTGGGTCCGGGTTTGAAGCTTTCTTT
TRBV2	.	.	TRBJ2-2	CASSRSQGRAGELFF	TGTGCCAGCAGTCGATCTCAGGGGAGGGCCGGGGAGCTGTTTTTT
TRBV9	.	.	TRBJ1-3	CASTPGSGNTIYF	TGTGCCAGCACGCCGGGGTCCGGAAACACCATATATTTT
TRBV2	.	.	TRBJ1-2	CASRESVDTF	TGTGCCAGCAGGGAGTCAGTGGACACCTTC
TRBV7-8	.	TRBD1	TRBJ2-7	CASSLTGDYEQYF	TGTGCCAGCAGCCTCACAGGGGACTACGAGCAGTACTTC
TRBV3-1/TRBV3-2	.	.	TRBJ2-7	CASSQGLAASYEQYF	TGTGCCAGCAGCCAAGGCCTAGCAGCCTCCTACGAGCAGTACTTC
TRBV5-1	.	TRBD1	TRBJ2-3	CASSLVTGESTDTQYF	TGCGCCAGCAGCTTGGTCACAGGGGAGAGCACAGATACGCAGTATTTT
TRBV7-6	.	.	TRBJ1-2	CASSSEPYPNYGYTF	TGTGCCAGCAGCTCCGAGCCTTACCCTAACTATGGCTACACCTTC
TRBV5-4	.	.	TRBJ1-2	CASSLRLGANYGYTF	TGTGCCAGCAGCCTCCGACTGGGAGCGAACTATGGCTACACCTTC
TRBV19	.	TRBD1	TRBJ1-2	CASSSGTGWGYTF	TGTGCCAGTAGCTCCGGGACAGGCTGGGGCTACACCTTC
TRBV7-2	.	TRBD1	TRBJ1-2	CASSLDTSRTGANGYTF	TGTGCCAGCAGCTTAGATACGTCCAGGACAGGGGCTAACGGCTACACCTTC
TRBV30	.	TRBD1	TRBJ2-5	CAWSILDRQETQYF	TGTGCCTGGAGTATTCTGGACAGGCAAGAGACCCAGTACTTC
TRBV5-1	few	TRBD2	TRBJ2-5	CASTPLAGVAETQYF	TGCGCCAGCACCCCACTAGCGGGGGTGGCAGAGACCCAGTACTTC
TRBV18	.	.	TRBJ2-1	CASSRGQADLATYNEQFF	TGTGCCAGCTCACGGGGACAAGCAGACCTGGCCACTTACAATGAGCAGTTCTTC
TRBV5-1	.	.	TRBJ1-6	CASSFSGTENSPLHF	TGCGCCAGCAGCTTCTCGGGAACGGAGAATTCACCCCTCCACTTT
TRBV10-3	once	TRBD2	TRBJ2-4	CAISEGEGDPKNIQYF	TGTGCCATCAGTGAAGGGGAGGGTGATCCCAAAAACATTCAGTACTTC
TRBV12-3/TRBV12-4	.	.	TRBJ2-1	CASLQAGEQFF	TGTGCCAGCCTTCAAGCAGGTGAGCAGTTCTTC
TRBV6-1	.	TRBD1	TRBJ2-5	CASSDRDRGQETQYF	TGTGCCAGCAGTGACCGGGACAGAGGGCAAGAGACCCAGTACTTC
TRBV15	.	.	TRBJ2-5	CATSRVIKERETQYF	TGTGCCACCAGCAGAGTCATTAAGGAGCGAGAGACCCAGTACTTC
TRBV3-1/TRBV3-2	.	.	TRBJ1-1	CASSSAGRNTEAFF	TGTGCCAGCAGCTCAGCGGGAAGGAACACTGAAGCTTTCTTT
TRBV15	once	TRBD2	TRBJ2-5	CATSRGLAGGQETQYF	TGTGCCACCAGCAGGGGACTAGCGGGGGGCCAAGAGACCCAGTACTTC
TRBV30	.	.	TRBJ1-4	CAWSAYERCLFF	TGTGCCTGGAGTGCGTATGAGCGTTGCCTGTTTTTT
TRBV4-2	.	.	TRBJ1-2	CASSQDRGLGYTF	TGTGCCAGCAGCCAAGACAGGGGCTTGGGCTACACCTTC
TRBV5-6	.	TRBD2	TRBJ2-4	CASSRGGNIQYF	TGTGCCAGCAGCCGCGGGGGAAACATTCAGTACTTC